This TCR beta chain stems from a study of T cells after posttransplantation cyclophosphamide. General study results and limits: Recipient CMV seropositivity and CMV reactivation strongly tracked TRB clonality. Later blood repertoires were often dominated by clones from the donor CD8+ memory compartment. Skin or GI-infiltrating T cells shared few TRB sequences with blood.

Germline V CDR1 and CDR2: SQVTM, ANQGSEA. The CDR3 sequence is 12 residues long. The ends were cut back, 4 bases at V and 6 bases at J, with 9 bases in the middle. Treatment was busulfan-fludarabine conditioning, a marrow graft, and cyclophosphamide on days +3 and +4. Data came from immunoSEQ multiplex PCR; TCRdb stores just in-frame clones and leaves some out. The specimen gives some 15,000 clones without singletons; the ten biggest hold 20% to 30%. This clone was picked up a small number of times. Its antigen is not identified. The input for sequencing was PBMCs, taken after allogeneic stem cell transplant with posttransplant cyclophosphamide. The chain recombines TRBV29-1 with TRBJ2-2, with D perhaps matching TRBD1 (5 bases). This receptor was taken from a female patient aged 40 to 55 who received an allogeneic stem cell transplant from an unrelated donor, was CMV-positive, and had acute GVHD only. The graft donor may be the source of some T cells. The CDR3 sequence: CSVGQGAGELFF. In DNA, the CDR3 is TGCAGCGTTGGTCAGGGTGCCGGGGAGCTGTTTTTT.